The clone carrying this T cell receptor (beta chain) appeared a single time. What it binds is unknown. The TCR beta profiling, which covered VDJ combination and CDR3 sequence, was carried out using genomic DNA as the template. One entry per CDR3 protein results from TCRdb running MiXCR on the reads. Among more than 150,000 distinct CDR3 sequences, around 66% were seen once, and the ten largest hold around 42%. With 10 bases removed from V and 6 bases from J, the gap between germline ends came to 21 bases. The CDR3 loop spans 15 amino acids. Per the germline V gene, CDR1 is KGHDR and CDR2 is SFDVKD. These data are taken from a study of CD8+CD57+ T cells in acquired aplastic anemia. Study at large: CD4+ and CD8+ cells, once sorted, gave DNA averaging approximately 3 ug. Study conclusions and caveats: Controls did not differ significantly from patients in CD8+ Simpson's diversity. Patients had around 30 CD8+ CDR3 sequences in common with controls (the shared set).

The sample comprised sorted CD4+, CD8+, or CD8+CD57+ T cells (not recorded which) from PBMCs. The sequence derives from a human donor with severe aplastic anemia or a healthy control (not recorded which). The chain has TRBV24-1 and TRBJ2-1, with D possibly TRBD2 on 7 matching bases. For the CDR3, the DNA is TGTGCCACAGGAGGGGTGAGGGGGGGCGGCAATGAGCAGTTCTTC. Residues: CATGGVRGGGNEQFF.